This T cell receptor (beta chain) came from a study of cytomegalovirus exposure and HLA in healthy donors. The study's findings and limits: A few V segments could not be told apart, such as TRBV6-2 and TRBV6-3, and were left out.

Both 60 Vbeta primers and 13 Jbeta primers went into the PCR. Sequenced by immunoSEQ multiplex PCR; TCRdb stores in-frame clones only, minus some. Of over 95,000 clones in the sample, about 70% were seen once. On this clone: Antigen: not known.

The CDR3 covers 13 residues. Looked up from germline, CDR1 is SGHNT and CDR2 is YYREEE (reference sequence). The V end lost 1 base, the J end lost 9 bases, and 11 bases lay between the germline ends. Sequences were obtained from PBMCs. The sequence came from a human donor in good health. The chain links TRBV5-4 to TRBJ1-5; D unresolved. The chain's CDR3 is CASSLSTEGPQHF. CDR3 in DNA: TGTGCCAGCAGCTTGTCGACCGAGGGGCCCCAGCATTTT.